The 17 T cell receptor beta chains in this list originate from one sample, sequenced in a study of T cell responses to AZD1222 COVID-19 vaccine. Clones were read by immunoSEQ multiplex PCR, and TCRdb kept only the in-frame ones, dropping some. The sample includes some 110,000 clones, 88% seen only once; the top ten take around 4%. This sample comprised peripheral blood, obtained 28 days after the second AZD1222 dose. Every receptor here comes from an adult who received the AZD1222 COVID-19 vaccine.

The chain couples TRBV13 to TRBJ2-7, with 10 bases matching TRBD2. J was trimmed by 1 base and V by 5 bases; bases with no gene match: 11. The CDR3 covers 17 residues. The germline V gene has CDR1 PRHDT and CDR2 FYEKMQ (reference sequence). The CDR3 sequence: CASSRQKPGLASYEQYF. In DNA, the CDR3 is TGTGCCAGCAGCCGTCAAAAGCCGGGACTAGCGTCCTACGAGCAGTACTTC.

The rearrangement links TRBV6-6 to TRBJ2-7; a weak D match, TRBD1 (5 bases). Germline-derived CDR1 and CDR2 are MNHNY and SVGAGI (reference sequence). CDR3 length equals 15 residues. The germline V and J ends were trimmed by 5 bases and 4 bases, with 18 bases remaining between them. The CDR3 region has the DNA TGTGCCAGCAGTCAGACAGCAGGCCCCCCTTACGAGCAGTACTTC. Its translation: CASSQTAGPPYEQYF.

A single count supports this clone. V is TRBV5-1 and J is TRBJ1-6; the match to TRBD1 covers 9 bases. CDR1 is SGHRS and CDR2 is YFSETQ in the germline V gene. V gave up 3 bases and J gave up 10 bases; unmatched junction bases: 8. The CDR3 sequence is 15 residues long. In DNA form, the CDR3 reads TGCGCCAGCAGCTCGGGACAGGGAGGATCGTCACCCCTCCACTTT. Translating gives CASSSGQGGSSPLHF.

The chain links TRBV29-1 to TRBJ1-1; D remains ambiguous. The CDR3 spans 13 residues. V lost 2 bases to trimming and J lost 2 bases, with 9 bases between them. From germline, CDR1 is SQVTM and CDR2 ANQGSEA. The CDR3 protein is CSVEMPPNTEAFF. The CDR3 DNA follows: TGCAGCGTTGAAATGCCCCCCAACACTGAAGCTTTCTTT.

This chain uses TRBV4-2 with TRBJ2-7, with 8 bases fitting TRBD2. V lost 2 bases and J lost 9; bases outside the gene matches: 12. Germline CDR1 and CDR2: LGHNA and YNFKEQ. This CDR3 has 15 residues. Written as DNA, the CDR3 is TGTGCCAGCAGCCAAACCGGGACTAGAGACTTTAGGCAGTACTTC. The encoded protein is CASSQTGTRDFRQYF.

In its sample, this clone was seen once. This CDR3 reads CASSLGTGNYGYTF. For the CDR3, the DNA is TGTGCCAGCAGTTTGGGGACAGGGAACTATGGCTACACCTTC. This chain joins TRBV27 and TRBJ1-2; 9 nucleotides agree with TRBD1. The CDR3 length is 14 residues. V shed 3 bases and J 2 bases; nucleotides not matched to a gene: 1. The V gene's germline CDR1 is MNHEY and CDR2 SMNVEV (reference sequence).

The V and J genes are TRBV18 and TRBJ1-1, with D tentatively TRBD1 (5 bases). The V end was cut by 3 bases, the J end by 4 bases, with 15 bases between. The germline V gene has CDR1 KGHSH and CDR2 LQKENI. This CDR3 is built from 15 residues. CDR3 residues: CASSPSIRGRTEAFF. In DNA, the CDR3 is TGTGCCAGCTCACCTTCGATCCGGGGACGCACTGAAGCTTTCTTT.

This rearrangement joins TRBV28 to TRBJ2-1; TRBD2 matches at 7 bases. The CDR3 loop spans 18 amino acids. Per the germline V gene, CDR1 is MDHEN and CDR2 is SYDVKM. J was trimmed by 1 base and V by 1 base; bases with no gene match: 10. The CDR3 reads CASSLSLSSGPSYNEQFF. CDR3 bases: TGTGCCAGCAGTTTATCCCTATCTAGCGGTCCTTCCTACAATGAGCAGTTCTTC.

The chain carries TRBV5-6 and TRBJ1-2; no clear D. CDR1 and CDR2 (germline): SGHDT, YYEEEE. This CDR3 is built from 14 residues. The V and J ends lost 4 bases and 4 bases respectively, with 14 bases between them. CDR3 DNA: TGTGCCAGCAGCCCTCAAGGCTCCCCCTATGGCTACACCTTC. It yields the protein CASSPQGSPYGYTF.

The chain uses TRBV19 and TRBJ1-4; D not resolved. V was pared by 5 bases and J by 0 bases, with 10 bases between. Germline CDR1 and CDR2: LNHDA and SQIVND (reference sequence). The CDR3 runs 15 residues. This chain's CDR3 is CASSGTDATNEKLFF. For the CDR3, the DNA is TGTGCCAGTAGTGGCACAGATGCAACTAATGAAAAACTGTTTTTT.

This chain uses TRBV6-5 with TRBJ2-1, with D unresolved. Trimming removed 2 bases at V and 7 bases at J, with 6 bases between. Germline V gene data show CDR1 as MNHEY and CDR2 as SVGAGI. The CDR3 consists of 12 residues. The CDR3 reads CASSYNGNEQFF. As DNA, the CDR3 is TGTGCCAGCAGTTACAACGGGAATGAGCAGTTCTTC.

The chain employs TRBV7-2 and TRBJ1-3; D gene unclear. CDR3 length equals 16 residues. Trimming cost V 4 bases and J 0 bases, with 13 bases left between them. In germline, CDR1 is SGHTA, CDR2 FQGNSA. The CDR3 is CASSYKDPGSGNTIYF. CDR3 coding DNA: TGTGCCAGCAGCTACAAGGATCCGGGCTCTGGAAACACCATATATTTT.

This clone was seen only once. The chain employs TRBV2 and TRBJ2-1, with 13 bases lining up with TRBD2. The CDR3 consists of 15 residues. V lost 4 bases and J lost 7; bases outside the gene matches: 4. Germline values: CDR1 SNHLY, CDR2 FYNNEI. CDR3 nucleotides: TGTGCCAGCAGTGTACTAGCGGGAGGGCCTAATGAGCAGTTCTTC. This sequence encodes CASSVLAGGPNEQFF.

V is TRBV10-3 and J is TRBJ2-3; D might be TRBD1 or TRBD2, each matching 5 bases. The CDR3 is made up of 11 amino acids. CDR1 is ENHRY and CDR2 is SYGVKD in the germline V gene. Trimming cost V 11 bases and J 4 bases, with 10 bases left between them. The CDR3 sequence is CALGAADTQYF. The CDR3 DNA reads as TGTGCCCTCGGGGCGGCAGATACGCAGTATTTT.

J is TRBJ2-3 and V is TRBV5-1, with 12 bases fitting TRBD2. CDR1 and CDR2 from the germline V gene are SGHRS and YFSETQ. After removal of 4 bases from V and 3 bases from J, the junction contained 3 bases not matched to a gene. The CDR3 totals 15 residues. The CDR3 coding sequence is TGCGCCAGCAGCAGTCTAGCGGGAGGGACAGATACGCAGTATTTT. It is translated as CASSSLAGGTDTQYF.

The CDR3, as DNA: TGTGCCATCAGTGGCTCAGGGACAGGGGCTGGCTACACCTTC. Protein: CAISGSGTGAGYTF. The V call is TRBV10-3, the J call TRBJ1-2; 10 nucleotides agree with TRBD1. V lost 4 bases to trimming and J lost 7 bases; unmatched junction nucleotides: 6. Germline CDR1 ENHRY, CDR2 SYGVKD. The CDR3 is made up of 14 amino acids.

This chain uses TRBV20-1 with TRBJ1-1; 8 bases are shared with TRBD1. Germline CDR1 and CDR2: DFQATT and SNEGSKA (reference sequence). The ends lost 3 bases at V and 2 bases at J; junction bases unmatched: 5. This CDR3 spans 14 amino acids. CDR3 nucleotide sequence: TGCAGTGCTAGTCCCAGGGGGCGTAACACTGAAGCTTTCTTT. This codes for CSASPRGRNTEAFF.